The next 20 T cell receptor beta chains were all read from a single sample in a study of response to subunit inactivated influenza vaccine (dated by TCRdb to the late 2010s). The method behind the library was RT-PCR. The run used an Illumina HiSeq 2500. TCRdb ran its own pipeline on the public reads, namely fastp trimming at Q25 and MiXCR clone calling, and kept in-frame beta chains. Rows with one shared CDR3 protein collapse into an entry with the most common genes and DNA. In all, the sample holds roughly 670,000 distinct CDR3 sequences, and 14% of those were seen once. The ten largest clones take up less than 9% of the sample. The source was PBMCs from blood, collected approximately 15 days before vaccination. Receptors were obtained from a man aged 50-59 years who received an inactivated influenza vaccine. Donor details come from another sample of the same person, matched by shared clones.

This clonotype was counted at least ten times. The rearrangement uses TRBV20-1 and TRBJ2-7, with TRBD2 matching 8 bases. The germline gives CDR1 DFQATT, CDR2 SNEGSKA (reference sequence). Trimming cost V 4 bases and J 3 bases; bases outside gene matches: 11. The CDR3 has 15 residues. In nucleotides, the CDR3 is TGCAGTGCTACTACCGGGACTAGGAGAAACTACGAGCAGTACTTC. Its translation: CSATTGTRRNYEQYF.

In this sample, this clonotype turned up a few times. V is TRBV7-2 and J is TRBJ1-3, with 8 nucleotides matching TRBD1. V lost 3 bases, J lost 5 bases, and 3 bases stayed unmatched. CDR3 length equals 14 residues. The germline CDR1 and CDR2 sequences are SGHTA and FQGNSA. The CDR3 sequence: CASSLSGGRNTIYF. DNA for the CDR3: TGTGCCAGCAGCTTGTCAGGGGGCAGAAACACCATATATTTT.

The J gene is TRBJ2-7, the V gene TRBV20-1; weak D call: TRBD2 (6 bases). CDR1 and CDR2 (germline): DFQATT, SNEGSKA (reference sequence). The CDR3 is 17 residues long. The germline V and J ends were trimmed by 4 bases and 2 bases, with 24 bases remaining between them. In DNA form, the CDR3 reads TGCAGTGCTAAGGTTGCTTATTTCGGGAGTGATACCTACGAGCAGTACTTC. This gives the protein CSAKVAYFGSDTYEQYF.

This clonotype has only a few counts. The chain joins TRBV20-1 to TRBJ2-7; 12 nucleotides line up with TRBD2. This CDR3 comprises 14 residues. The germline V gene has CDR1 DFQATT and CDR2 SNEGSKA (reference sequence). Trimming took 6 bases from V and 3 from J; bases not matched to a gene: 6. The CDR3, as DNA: TGCAGTGCCCTCACACTAGCGGGAGGCTACGAGCAGTACTTC. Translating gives CSALTLAGGYEQYF.

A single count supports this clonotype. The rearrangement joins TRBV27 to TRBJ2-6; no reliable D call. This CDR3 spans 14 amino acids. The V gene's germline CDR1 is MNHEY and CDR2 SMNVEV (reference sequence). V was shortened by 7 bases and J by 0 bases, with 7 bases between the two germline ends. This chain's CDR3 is CASTTSSGANVLTF. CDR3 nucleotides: TGTGCCAGCACAACCAGCTCTGGGGCCAACGTCCTGACTTTC.

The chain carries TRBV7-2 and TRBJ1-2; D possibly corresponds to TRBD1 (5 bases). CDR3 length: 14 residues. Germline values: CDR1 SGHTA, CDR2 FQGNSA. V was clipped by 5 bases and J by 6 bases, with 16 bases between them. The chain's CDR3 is CASSPTGTTHGYTF. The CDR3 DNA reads TGTGCCAGCAGCCCAACCGGGACTACCCATGGCTACACCTTC.

Here the CDR3 DNA reads TGCGCCAGCAGCCAAGAAAGTGCAGGACGTGACCCCTATAATTCACCCCTCCACTTT. Translating it yields CASSQESAGRDPYNSPLHF. This chain connects TRBV4-3 to TRBJ1-6; D gene unclear. CDR3 size: 19 residues. Germline V gene lookup returns CDR1 LGHNA and CDR2 YSLEER. Trimming removed 0 bases at V and 2 bases at J, with 17 bases between.

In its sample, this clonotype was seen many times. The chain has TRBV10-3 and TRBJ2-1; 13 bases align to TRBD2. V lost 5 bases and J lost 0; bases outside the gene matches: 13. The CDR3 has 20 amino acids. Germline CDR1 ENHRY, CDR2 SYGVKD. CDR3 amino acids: CAISRTSGSMVRSSYNEQFF. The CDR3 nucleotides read TGTGCCATCAGTCGGACTAGCGGGAGTATGGTTAGGAGCTCCTACAATGAGCAGTTCTTC.

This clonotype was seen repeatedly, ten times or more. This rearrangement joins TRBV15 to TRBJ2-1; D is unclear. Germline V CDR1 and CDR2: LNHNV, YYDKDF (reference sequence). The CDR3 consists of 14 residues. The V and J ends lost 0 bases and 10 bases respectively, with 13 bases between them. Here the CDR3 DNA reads TGTGCCACCAGCAGAGACATTGTGGGCGCGGAGCAGTTCTTC. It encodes CATSRDIVGAEQFF. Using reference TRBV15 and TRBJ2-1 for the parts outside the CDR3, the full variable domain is DAMVIQNPRYQVTQFGKPVTLSCSQTLNHNVMYWYQQKSSQAPKLLFHYYDKDFNNEADTPDNFQSRRPNTSFCFLDIRSPGLGDTAMYLCATSRDIVGAEQFFGPGTRLTVL.

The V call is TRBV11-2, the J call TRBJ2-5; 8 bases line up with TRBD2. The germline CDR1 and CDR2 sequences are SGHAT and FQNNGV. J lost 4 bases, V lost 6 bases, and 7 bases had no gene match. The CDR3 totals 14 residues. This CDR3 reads CASRDYGRVETQYF. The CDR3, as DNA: TGTGCCAGCAGGGATTACGGGAGGGTAGAGACCCAGTACTTC.

The CDR3 spells CASSMARATTEAFF. CDR3 coding DNA: TGTGCCAGTAGTATGGCGAGGGCTACCACTGAAGCTTTCTTT. The chain employs TRBV19 and TRBJ1-1; no definite D call. Trimming shortened V by 3 bases and J by 4 bases, and 12 bases separated the two germline ends. CDR1 and CDR2 (germline): LNHDA, SQIVND (reference sequence). The CDR3 covers 14 residues.

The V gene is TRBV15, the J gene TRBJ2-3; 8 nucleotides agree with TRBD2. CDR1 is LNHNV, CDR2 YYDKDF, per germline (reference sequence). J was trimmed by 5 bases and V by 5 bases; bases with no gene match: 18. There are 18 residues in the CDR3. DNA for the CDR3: TGTGCCACCAGCGAAAGAGCCGGATTAGCGGGACGCAGAGATACGCAGTATTTT. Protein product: CATSERAGLAGRRDTQYF.

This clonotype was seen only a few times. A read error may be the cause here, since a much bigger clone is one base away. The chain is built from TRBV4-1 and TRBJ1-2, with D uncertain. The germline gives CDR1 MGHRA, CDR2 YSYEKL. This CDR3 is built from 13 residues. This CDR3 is CASSDEANYGHTF. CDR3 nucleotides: TGCGCCAGCAGCGATGAGGCTAACTATGGCCACACCTTC.

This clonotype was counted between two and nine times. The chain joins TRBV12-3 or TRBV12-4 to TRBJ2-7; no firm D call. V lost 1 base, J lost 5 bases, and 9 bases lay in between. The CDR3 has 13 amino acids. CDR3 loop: CASSLGYSDEQYF. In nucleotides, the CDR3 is TGTGCCAGCAGTTTAGGCTATTCCGACGAGCAGTACTTC.

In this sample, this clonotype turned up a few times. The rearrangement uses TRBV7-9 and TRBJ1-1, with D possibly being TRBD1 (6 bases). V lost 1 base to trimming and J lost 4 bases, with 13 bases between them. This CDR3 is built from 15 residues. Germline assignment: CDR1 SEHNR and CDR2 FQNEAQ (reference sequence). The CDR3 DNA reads TGTGCCAGCAGCTTAGGAGGGGGGCGCGGCACTGAAGCTTTCTTT. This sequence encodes CASSLGGGRGTEAFF.

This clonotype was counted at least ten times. The CDR3 sequence: CASSLGVRRQFF. DNA of the CDR3: TGTGCCAGCAGCTTAGGCGTACGTCGGCAGTTCTTC. The V and J genes are TRBV7-2 and TRBJ2-1; D is uncertain. The CDR3 extends over 12 amino acids. The germline V and J ends were trimmed by 1 base and 12 bases, with 10 bases remaining between them. The germline V gene encodes CDR1 SGHTA and CDR2 FQGNSA.

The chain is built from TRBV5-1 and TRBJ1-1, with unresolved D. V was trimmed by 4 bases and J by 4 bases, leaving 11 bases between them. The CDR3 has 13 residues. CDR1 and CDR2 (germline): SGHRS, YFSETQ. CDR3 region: CASSSSEATEAFF. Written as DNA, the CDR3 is TGCGCCAGCAGCAGCTCAGAGGCCACTGAAGCTTTCTTT. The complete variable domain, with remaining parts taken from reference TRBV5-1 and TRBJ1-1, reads KAGVTQTPRYLIKTRGQQVTLSCSPISGHRSVSWYQQTPGQGLQFLFEYFSETQRNKGNFPGRFSGRQFSNSRSEMNVSTLELGDSALYLCASSSSEATEAFFGQGTRLTVV.

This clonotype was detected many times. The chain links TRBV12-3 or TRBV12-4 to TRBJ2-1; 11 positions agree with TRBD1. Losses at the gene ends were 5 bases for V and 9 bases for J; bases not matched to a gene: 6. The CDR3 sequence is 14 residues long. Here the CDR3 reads CASSRGTGGAEQFF. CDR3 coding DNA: TGTGCCAGCAGTCGCGGGACAGGGGGGGCTGAGCAGTTCTTC.

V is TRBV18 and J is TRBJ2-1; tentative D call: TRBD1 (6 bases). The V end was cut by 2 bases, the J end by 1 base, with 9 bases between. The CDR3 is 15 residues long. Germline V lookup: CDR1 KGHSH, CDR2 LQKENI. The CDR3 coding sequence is TGTGCCAGCTCACCAAGACAGGAATCCTACAATGAGCAGTTCTTC. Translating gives CASSPRQESYNEQFF. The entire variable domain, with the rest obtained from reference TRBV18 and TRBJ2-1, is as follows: NAGVMQNPRHLVRRRGQEARLRCSPMKGHSHVYWYRQLPEEGLKFMVYLQKENIIDESGMPKERFSAEFPKEGPSILRIQQVVRGDSAAYFCASSPRQESYNEQFFGPGTRLTVL.

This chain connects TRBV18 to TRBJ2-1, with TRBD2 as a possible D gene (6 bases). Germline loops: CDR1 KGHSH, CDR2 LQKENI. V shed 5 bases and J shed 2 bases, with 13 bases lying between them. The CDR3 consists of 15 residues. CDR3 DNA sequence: TGTGCCAGCTCATCCGGCGGGGACGCCTACAATGAGCAGTTCTTC. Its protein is CASSSGGDAYNEQFF.